The source of this T cell receptor beta chain is a study of blood T cells in healthy people across ages (dated by TCRdb to 2013 to 2016). Regarding the complete study: In model experiments, template switching captured about one uniquely barcoded TCR beta cDNA molecule for every two T cells. Age-related changes in TCR beta repertoire diversity were measured in the study by deep sequencing normalized with unique cDNA molecular identifiers. Using the same blood draw, the study looked at two additional independent replicas of 1 million unique cDNA reads for two donors, one aged 18 to 29 and the other aged 80 or older. Donors of different ages were randomly distributed across sequencing lanes to avoid experimental bias. The donors were divided into four age groups: young (average about 15 years), middle-aged (roughly 40), aged (about 56) and long-lived (about 90).

The roughly 39 donors, aged 6 to 90 years, were systemically healthy Caucasian individuals from Russia. Roughly 9.5 milliliters of peripheral blood were drawn from each donor into EDTA-treated Vacutainer tubes. PBMCs were isolated by Ficoll-Paque density-gradient centrifugation, with at least 6.5 million obtained per sample. Total RNA, at least 6 micrograms per sample, was extracted from PBMCs with Trizol reagent. For every donor, an aliquot of PBMCs went through flow cytometry to measure the percentages of naive CD45RAhigh/CD27high T cells. Library method: 5' RACE. The sample was run on an Illumina HiSeq 2500. A second PCR of roughly 7 to 11 cycles was performed with a sample-barcoded 5' primer and a J-beta primer mix. A unique molecular identifier was introduced onto each TCR beta cDNA molecule by a template-switch 5' adaptor carrying 12 random nucleotides. Each sample yielded at least 2.5 million CDR3-containing paired-end reads. First-strand cDNA synthesis was performed from all RNA using the Mint cDNA synthesis kit, with priming by a TRBC-specific oligonucleotide. Following uracil-DNA glycosylase treatment, all cDNA underwent a first 18-cycle PCR with the universal primers M1SS and BC2_uni_R. The original pipeline was this. For normalization, 1 million high-quality reads, each with a distinct molecular identifier, were randomly selected from each sample. Reads with shared molecular identifiers were discarded instead of being binned into consensus sequences. MiTCR, set to a Q25 quality threshold and the strictest error-elimination algorithm, was used for CDR3 identification, clonotype clustering and error correction. A nonparametric unseen species model using Euler transformation provided a lower-bound estimate of total TCR beta diversity. TCRdb cleaned the public reads at Q25 with fastp, built clones with MiXCR and kept in-frame beta chains. Merged by CDR3 protein, the rows form single entries marked with the most common genes and DNA. V and J calls and clone size were set by TCRdb, not the authors. Present in this sample are about 1,500,000 distinct CDR3 sequences, 28% of which were seen just once. 7.7% of the sample rests with the top ten.

Relative to germline, V is 2 bases shorter and J is 7 bases shorter, with 9 bases between their ends. The CDR3 contains 13 residues, cysteine and phenylalanine counted. Only the CDR3 region is kept as DNA, spanning 39 bases read in frame from base 1. Via the germline V gene, CDR1 is SNHLY and CDR2 FYNNEI. With regard to this clonotype: Its target antigen remains unknown. Base qualities are not recorded, but no much larger clone differs from it by a single base.

Summary of the overall study and its limitations: Estimates of total diversity based on one million sequenced T cells were considered lower bounds and underestimates. Observed TCR beta diversity per million T cells fell roughly linearly with age, and a significant reduction was already apparent by age around 36. Bulk unsorted PBMC profiling prevented conclusive comparison of naive and antigen-experienced compartments. Compared with the aged group, more naive CD4+ T cells, fewer expanded clones and increased TCR diversity were shown by the long-lived group, suggesting age selection. Because donor CMV infection status was unknown, age-related changes in expanded clonotypes were potentially confounded. The percentage of naive T cells measured by flow cytometry correlated strongly with observed TCR beta diversity.

The V and J segments used are TRBV2 and TRBJ2-1; possibly the D gene is TRBD2, per 6 matching bases. Sequenced input: blood. The clonotype originates from a woman in her thirties in good health. This receptor carries the CDR3 CASSERLGNEQFF. At the DNA level, the sequence is TGTGCCAGCAGTGAAAGACTAGGTAATGAGCAGTTCTTC.